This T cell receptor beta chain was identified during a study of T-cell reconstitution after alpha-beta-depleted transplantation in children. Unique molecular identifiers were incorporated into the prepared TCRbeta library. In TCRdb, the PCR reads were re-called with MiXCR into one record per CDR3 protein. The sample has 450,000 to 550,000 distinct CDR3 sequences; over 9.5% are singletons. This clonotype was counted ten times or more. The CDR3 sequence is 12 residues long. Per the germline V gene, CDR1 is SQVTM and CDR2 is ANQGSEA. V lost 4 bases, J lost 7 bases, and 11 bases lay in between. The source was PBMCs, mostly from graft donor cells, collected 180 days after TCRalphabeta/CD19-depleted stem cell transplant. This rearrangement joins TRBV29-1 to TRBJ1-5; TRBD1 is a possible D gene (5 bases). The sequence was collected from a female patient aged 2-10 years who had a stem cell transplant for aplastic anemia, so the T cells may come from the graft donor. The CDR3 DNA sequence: TGCAGCGTTGGAGAGGGGAGGCAGCCCCAGCATTTT. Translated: CSVGEGRQPQHF.